This T cell receptor (beta chain) was retrieved from a study of identifying expanded T cells in peripheral blood (dated by TCRdb to about 2019). The study in broad terms: Technical replicates were generated by sequencing separate aliquots of the same genomic DNA pool, and four replicates were compared pairwise.

Inclusive of the bounding cysteine and phenylalanine, the CDR3 is 15 residues long. The sequence is cut down to CDR3 DNA, 45 bases in frame from base 1. V sheds 1 base and J sheds 5 bases, leaving 14 bases between their ends. The germline V gene (reference sequence) yields LNHNV for CDR1 and YYDKDF for CDR2. In the case of this clone: No antigen is known for it. No base qualities exist here, and no much larger clone lies one base off it.

Beyond this particular receptor, the publication reports: Variance in clone template counts between roughly 2-week samples significantly increased with total template count across all healthy donors. The binomial model flagged about 1.2 differentially abundant clones between technical replicates, compared with about 16 over roughly 2 weeks and 18 to 20 over around four weeks. The authors expected biological variance in healthy repertoires might increase further over much longer intervals such as months to years. Both the number of clones called differentially abundant and the false-positive rate were significantly reduced by the beta-binomial model across all healthy-donor time intervals.

TCRbeta CDR3 regions were profiled by bias-controlled multiplex PCR amplification of genomic DNA with the immunoSEQ Assay. In the authors' own workflow: To quantify the absolute abundance of each unique TCRbeta CDR3 region, the sequences were collapsed and filtered. Differential abundance was assessed using a binomial (Fisher-equivalent) model and a beta-binomial model in which time-dependent variance fitted from healthy donors was added. Clones with fewer than 5 combined templates were excluded, and clones with Benjamini-Hochberg FDR below 0.01 were called differentially abundant. In the beta-binomial model, variance was expressed as a function of the total template count across the two samples, in the form v = (b*log(k)+a)^2. Here the immuneACCESS table is served through TCRdb, limited to in-frame sequences with V and J called. Missing clones are a known gap in these copies; in checked studies unresolved V genes cover under half, and the rest lacks a known reason. V, J and clone size are those of that table, while D and trimming were read from the DNA. Present in this sample are 45,000 to 75,000 clones, about 83% of which were seen just once. More than 15% of the sample lies in the top ten.

No immune events such as infections were documented for the healthy donors during the collection period. Blood repertoires from healthy donors were used as a training cohort for calibrating time-dependent variance in a beta-binomial model of differential abundance of T-cell clones. The training cohort was composed of some ten healthy donors, 3 female and 7 male. On average the donors were 43 years old, and their ages spanned 29 to 64 years. Whole blood was collected from each healthy donor at three time points spaced around 2 weeks apart and obtained from a commercial supplier. For immunosequencing, genomic DNA was extracted from unsorted whole blood.

This clonotype was sampled from a person aged 18-69 years in good health. The rearrangement combines TRBV15 with TRBJ2-5; the D segment may tentatively be TRBD1 or TRBD2, each giving 6 matched bases. Input material: blood. The CDR3: CATSRAGGLRETQYF. The sequenced DNA is TGTGCCACCAGCAGAGCCGGGGGCCTCCGGGAGACCCAGTACTTC.